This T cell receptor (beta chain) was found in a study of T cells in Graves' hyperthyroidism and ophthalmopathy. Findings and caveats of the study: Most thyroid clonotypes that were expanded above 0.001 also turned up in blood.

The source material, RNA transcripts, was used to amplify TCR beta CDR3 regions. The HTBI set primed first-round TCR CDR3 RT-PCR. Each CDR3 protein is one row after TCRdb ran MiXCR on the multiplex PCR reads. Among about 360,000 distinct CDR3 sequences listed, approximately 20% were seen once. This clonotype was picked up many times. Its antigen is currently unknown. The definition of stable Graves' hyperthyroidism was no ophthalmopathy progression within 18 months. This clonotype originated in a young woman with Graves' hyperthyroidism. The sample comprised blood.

CDR3: CASSEDPYEQYF. The CDR3 nucleotides read TGTGCCAGCAGCGAGGACCCCTACGAGCAGTACTTC. The V call is TRBV5-6, the J call TRBJ2-7; D gene uncertain. Trimming shortened V by 4 bases and J by 2 bases, and 7 bases separated the two germline ends. Looked up from germline, CDR1 is SGHDT and CDR2 is YYEEEE. The CDR3 length is 12 residues. The variable domain in full, completed from reference TRBV5-6 and TRBJ2-7, reads DAGVTQSPTHLIKTRGQQVTLRCSPKSGHDTVSWYQQALGQGPQFIFQYYEEEERQRGNFPDRFSGHQFPNYSSELNVNALLLGDSALYLCASSEDPYEQYFGPGTRLTVT.